This TCR beta chain was sequenced during a study of radiotherapy plus CTLA-4 blockade in lung cancer. Whole-study results and caveats: In blood, early T cell clone dynamics reportedly predicted response best, together with interferon-beta.

Chemo-refractory metastatic non-small-cell lung cancer patients received focal radiation with ipilimumab CTLA-4 blockade. Measured with immunoSEQ multiplex PCR; TCRdb has only the in-frame clones, and not every one. The repertoire includes roughly 90,000 clones, about 90% of them detected once, and nearly 5% sits in the top ten. Germline loops: CDR1 SGHRS, CDR2 YFSETQ. The V segment lost 4 bases and the J segment 1 base; nucleotides outside the gene matches: 13. The CDR3 loop spans 19 amino acids. To note about this clone: Its target is not known.

The source is a human donor with non-small cell lung cancer that progressed on radiotherapy plus ipilimumab. The sample consisted of peripheral blood, taken from a patient treated with radiotherapy plus ipilimumab. The chain is built from TRBV5-1 and TRBJ2-3; 12 bases are shared with TRBD2. The CDR3 nucleotides are TGCGCCAGCAGCCTGGGGCCTAGCGGGAGGGCACGGGGCACAGATACGCAGTATTTT. Translation: CASSLGPSGRARGTDTQYF.